These 24 T cell receptor beta chains came from one sample sequenced in a study of T cells in localized non-small cell lung cancer. Sequencing was performed with immunoSEQ multiplex PCR; in TCRdb, only in-frame clones are kept and a portion is missing. The sample has over 55,000 clones, 90% seen once; the top ten hold about 2%. Sequences were derived from peripheral blood, sampled before any cancer treatment. These receptors all stem from a woman aged 40-70 years with stage I lung adenocarcinoma.

The V and J genes are TRBV18 and TRBJ1-1, with D perhaps matching TRBD1 (5 bases). The V and J ends lost 1 base and 11 bases respectively, with 20 bases between them. The CDR3 consists of 15 residues. Germline lookup yields CDR1 KGHSH and CDR2 LQKENI. CDR3 DNA sequence: TGTGCCAGCTCACCACAAGTGAGCGGGGGAGGTAGTGCTTTCTTT. Protein sequence: CASSPQVSGGGSAFF.

The chain couples TRBV6-6 to TRBJ2-7; 7 bases agree with TRBD1. The trim removed 4 bases at V and 2 bases at J, leaving 2 bases unmatched. This CDR3 spans 13 amino acids. Germline CDR1 reads MNHNY; CDR2 reads SVGAGI (reference sequence). The CDR3 region has the DNA TGTGCCAGCAGTTTGGACAGGACCTACGAGCAGTACTTC. Its protein product is CASSLDRTYEQYF.

The chain links TRBV7-3 to TRBJ2-2; D gene unclear. The germline V gene has CDR1 SGHTA and CDR2 FQGTGA. V dropped 8 bases and J dropped 6 bases, with 10 bases sitting between them. This CDR3 comprises 12 residues. This chain's CDR3 is CASGLVPGELFF. In DNA form, the CDR3 reads TGTGCCAGCGGCCTAGTCCCCGGGGAGCTGTTTTTT.

The chain joins TRBV2 to TRBJ2-3, with a weak D call TRBD2 (5 bases). V lost 7 bases, J lost 1 base, and 12 bases lay in between. There are 14 residues in the CDR3. Germline CDR1 and CDR2: SNHLY and FYNNEI. CDR3 sequence: CASTIGRGTDTQYF. The DNA of the CDR3 is TGTGCCAGCACCATAGGGCGGGGCACAGATACGCAGTATTTT. The variable domain in full, completed from reference TRBV2 and TRBJ2-3, reads EPEVTQTPSHQVTQMGQEVILRCVPISNHLYFYWYRQILGQKVEFLVSFYNNEISEKSEIFDDQFSVERPDGSNFTLKIRSTKLEDSAMYFCASTIGRGTDTQYFGPGTRLTVL.

This chain's CDR3 is CASSRTSRETQYF. As DNA, the CDR3 is TGTGCCAGCAGTAGGACTAGCAGGGAGACCCAGTACTTC. V and J are TRBV6-1 and TRBJ2-5; 8 positions agree with TRBD2. The CDR3 loop spans 13 amino acids. The V gene's germline CDR1 is MNHNS and CDR2 SASEGT. After removal of 5 bases from V and 5 bases from J, the junction contained 4 bases not matched to a gene.

Only a few counts were recorded for this clone. The chain is built from TRBV2 and TRBJ1-1; tentatively, D is TRBD1 (5 bases). The CDR3 length is 13 residues. V lost 8 bases to trimming and J lost 6 bases, with 16 bases between them. Germline V gene sequence: CDR1 SNHLY, CDR2 FYNNEI. Here the CDR3 reads CASGGVSGPEAFF. The CDR3 DNA follows: TGTGCCAGCGGGGGGGTCTCGGGACCTGAAGCTTTCTTT.

This chain joins TRBV28 and TRBJ1-2; the D is unclear. Germline loops: CDR1 MDHEN, CDR2 SYDVKM. The germline V and J ends were trimmed by 3 bases and 4 bases, with 12 bases remaining between them. There are 14 residues in the CDR3. The CDR3 DNA sequence: TGTGCCAGCAGTTTGGCAGAGGAAATCTATGGCTACACCTTC. This translates into CASSLAEEIYGYTF.

The table lists this clone with a count of one. The chain recombines TRBV4-2 with TRBJ2-5; weak D call: TRBD2 (6 bases). Germline V lookup: CDR1 LGHNA, CDR2 YNFKEQ. The V end lost 4 bases, the J end lost 1 base, and 13 bases lay between the germline ends. This CDR3 is 15 amino acids long. The CDR3: CASSPGGARQETQYF. For the CDR3, the DNA is TGTGCCAGCAGCCCTGGCGGGGCCCGCCAAGAGACCCAGTACTTC.

The chain joins TRBV5-1 to TRBJ1-2; weak D call: TRBD1 (6 bases). Deletions cut 5 bases from V and 2 bases from J, with 16 bases between. In germline, CDR1 is SGHRS, CDR2 YFSETQ. CDR3 length: 15 residues. CDR3 region: CASSRDDRRNYGYTF. The CDR3 DNA sequence: TGCGCCAGCAGTAGGGACGACAGGCGAAACTATGGCTACACCTTC. Looking up the rest from reference TRBV5-1 and TRBJ1-2 gives the full variable domain: KAGVTQTPRYLIKTRGQQVTLSCSPISGHRSVSWYQQTPGQGLQFLFEYFSETQRNKGNFPGRFSGRQFSNSRSEMNVSTLELGDSALYLCASSRDDRRNYGYTFGSGTRLTVV.

The chain has TRBV7-2 and TRBJ2-3; D not resolved. The CDR3 loop spans 11 amino acids. The V and J ends lost 3 bases and 2 bases respectively, with 0 bases between them. The germline gives CDR1 SGHTA, CDR2 FQGNSA. CDR3 coding DNA: TGTGCCAGCAGCTTCACAGATACGCAGTATTTT. This sequence encodes CASSFTDTQYF.

This chain connects TRBV6-4 to TRBJ2-1; D might be TRBD2 (6 bases). Germline CDR1 is MRHNA and CDR2 is SNTAGT. The CDR3 has 16 amino acids. V shed 4 bases and J shed 0 bases, with 13 bases lying between them. CDR3 in DNA: TGTGCCAGCAGTGCCGTAGCGGAAACCTCCTACAATGAGCAGTTCTTC. This translates into CASSAVAETSYNEQFF.

V gene TRBV7-2 combines with J gene TRBJ2-2; D is uncertain. Trimming removed 3 bases from V and 0 bases from J, with 8 bases in between. This CDR3 region has 15 residues. Germline CDR1 reads SGHTA; CDR2 reads FQGNSA. The CDR3 loop reads CASSFSWPNTGELFF. CDR3 bases: TGTGCCAGCAGCTTTTCCTGGCCGAACACCGGGGAGCTGTTTTTT.

The gene calls are TRBV5-6 and TRBJ1-5; D may be TRBD1 (5 bases). Germline-derived CDR1 and CDR2 are SGHDT and YYEEEE. The CDR3 is 14 residues long. Trimming took 2 bases from V and 9 from J, leaving 15 bases between them. The CDR3 reads CASSLYGAGGPQHF. The CDR3 nucleotides read TGTGCCAGCAGCTTATACGGGGCTGGAGGGCCCCAGCATTTT. Full variable domain (missing parts from reference TRBV5-6 and TRBJ1-5): DAGVTQSPTHLIKTRGQQVTLRCSPKSGHDTVSWYQQALGQGPQFIFQYYEEEERQRGNFPDRFSGHQFPNYSSELNVNALLLGDSALYLCASSLYGAGGPQHFGDGTRLSIL.

The V gene is TRBV12-5, the J gene TRBJ1-1; D is unresolved. V gave up 3 bases and J gave up 3 bases, with 8 bases separating them. There are 13 residues in the CDR3. Germline V gene data show CDR1 as LGHNT and CDR2 as FRNRAP. The CDR3 DNA reads TGTGCTAGTGGTTTCCGAAGAGACACTGAAGCTTTCTTT. Residues: CASGFRRDTEAFF.

V is TRBV7-6 and J is TRBJ1-3; TRBD1 is a possible D gene (6 bases). The CDR3 contains 16 residues. V was pared by 1 base and J by 4 bases, with 14 bases between. The germline CDR1 and CDR2 sequences are SGHVS and FNYEAQ. The CDR3 DNA is TGTGCCAGCAGCTTAGGTGCGACAGGTCAAGGAAACACCATATATTTT. Protein sequence: CASSLGATGQGNTIYF.

This clone occurred a few times. This sequence joins TRBV4-1 and TRBJ2-3, with D uncertain. Trimming removed 0 bases from V and 6 bases from J, with 16 bases in between. Germline V gene sequence: CDR1 MGHRA, CDR2 YSYEKL. This CDR3 spans 16 amino acids. As DNA, the CDR3 is TGCGCCAGCAGCCAAGATCCAACTTTACTCGCGGATACGCAGTATTTT. This encodes CASSQDPTLLADTQYF.

Here the CDR3 reads CASSEQRGGNEQFF. CDR3 DNA: TGTGCCAGCAGTGAGCAGCGGGGGGGGAATGAGCAGTTCTTC. V gene TRBV2 combines with J gene TRBJ2-1, with 10 nucleotides matching TRBD2. The CDR3 loop spans 14 amino acids. V shed 3 bases and J 7 bases; nucleotides not matched to a gene: 3. CDR1 is SNHLY and CDR2 is FYNNEI in the germline V gene.

The chain uses TRBV28 and TRBJ1-2; no definite D call. Trimming cost V 5 bases and J 2 bases, with 9 bases left between them. The CDR3 runs 13 residues. CDR1 is MDHEN, CDR2 SYDVKM, per germline. Here the CDR3 reads CASSLKGNYGYTF. For the CDR3, the DNA is TGTGCCAGCAGTCTAAAGGGAAACTATGGCTACACCTTC.

The V and J genes are TRBV7-7 and TRBJ1-1; D unresolved. There are 13 residues in the CDR3. Germline CDR1 SSHAT, CDR2 FNYEAQ (reference sequence). V was cut by 4 bases and J by 2 bases, with 8 bases left in between. As DNA, the CDR3 is TGTGCCAGCAGCTATGACAAAAACACTGAAGCTTTCTTT. Its protein product is CASSYDKNTEAFF. Full variable domain (missing parts from reference TRBV7-7 and TRBJ1-1): GAGVSQSPRYKVTKRGQDVTLRCDPISSHATLYWYQQALGQGPEFLTYFNYEAQPDKSGLPSDRFSAERPEGSISTLTIQRTEQRDSAMYRCASSYDKNTEAFFGQGTRLTVV.

This chain links TRBV10-2 with TRBJ2-3; D call uncertain. Germline V gene lookup returns CDR1 WSHSY and CDR2 SAAADI. Trimming removed 6 bases at V and 2 bases at J, with 12 bases between. The CDR3 totals 14 residues. The CDR3 loop reads CASRGATPTDTQYF. The CDR3 DNA is TGCGCCAGCAGGGGCGCTACCCCCACAGATACGCAGTATTTT.

This CDR3 reads CASNGVDEQYF. CDR3 bases: TGTGCCAGCAATGGTGTGGACGAGCAGTACTTC. The chain couples TRBV28 to TRBJ2-7; D not certain. The CDR3 is made up of 11 amino acids. V lost 7 bases to trimming and J lost 5 bases, with 9 bases between them. Per germline, CDR1 MDHEN and CDR2 SYDVKM.

The chain is built from TRBV5-1 and TRBJ2-7; TRBD2 matches 9 bases. Germline-derived CDR1 and CDR2 are SGHRS and YFSETQ. Trimming removed 4 bases from V and 7 bases from J; junction bases left unmatched: 15. The CDR3 is made up of 16 amino acids. The CDR3 sequence is CASSPGASGTLLEQYF. CDR3 sequence (DNA): TGCGCCAGCAGCCCCGGGGCTAGCGGGACACTTCTAGAGCAGTACTTC.

The CDR3 loop reads CSVEGGGAHYGYTF. The CDR3 coding sequence is TGCAGCGTTGAAGGTGGAGGGGCCCACTATGGCTACACCTTC. The rearrangement links TRBV29-1 to TRBJ1-2, with a possible D match to TRBD1 (5 bases). The germline gives CDR1 SQVTM, CDR2 ANQGSEA. The CDR3 is made up of 14 amino acids. V lost 1 base to trimming and J lost 3 bases, with 12 bases between them.

The chain employs TRBV28 and TRBJ1-2; no reliable D call. CDR3 length: 13 residues. V was shortened by 8 bases and J by 1 base, with 11 bases between the two germline ends. The germline CDR1 and CDR2 sequences are MDHEN and SYDVKM. Here the CDR3 reads CASLPQVNYGYTF. As DNA, the CDR3 is TGTGCCAGCCTACCTCAGGTTAACTATGGCTACACCTTC.